One and the same sample provided the 11 T cell receptor beta chains below, sequenced in a study of T cell responses to AZD1222 COVID-19 vaccine. The table came from immunoSEQ multiplex PCR; TCRdb's copy has only in-frame clones and leaves some out. The sample shows roughly 120,000 clones, around 85% of them seen only once. Sequenced material: peripheral blood, taken 28 days after the second AZD1222 dose. These receptors were obtained from an adult who received the AZD1222 COVID-19 vaccine.

This rearrangement joins TRBV11-3 to TRBJ1-3; perhaps TRBD1 as D (6 bases). Germline assignment: CDR1 SGHNT and CDR2 YENEEA. The ends were cut back, 4 bases at V and 4 bases at J, with 14 bases in the middle. The CDR3 loop spans 15 amino acids. CDR3 bases: TGTGCCAGCAGCTCCGCCGGGACACCAGGAAACACCATATATTTT. Its protein product is CASSSAGTPGNTIYF.

The chain uses TRBV5-6 and TRBJ1-2, with a tentative D call TRBD1 (5 bases). Trimming left V 0 bases short and J 13 bases short, with 13 bases between. CDR1 is SGHDT and CDR2 is YYEEEE in the germline V gene. The CDR3 runs 12 residues. This chain's CDR3 is CASSLAETVVTF. The CDR3 DNA reads TGTGCCAGCAGCTTGGCCGAGACAGTAGTCACCTTC. Full variable domain (outside the CDR3, taken from reference TRBV5-6 and TRBJ1-2): DAGVTQSPTHLIKTRGQQVTLRCSPKSGHDTVSWYQQALGQGPQFIFQYYEEEERQRGNFPDRFSGHQFPNYSSELNVNALLLGDSALYLCASSLAETVVTFGSGTRLTVV.

The chain has TRBV6-5 and TRBJ1-5; a possible D gene is TRBD1 (5 bases). Germline loops: CDR1 MNHEY, CDR2 SVGAGI. The CDR3 contains 14 residues. The V end was cut by 7 bases, the J end by 5 bases, with 15 bases between. The CDR3 DNA sequence: TGTGCCAGCATGAAGGGGCAGGGATATCAGCCCCAGCATTTT. This translates into CASMKGQGYQPQHF.

The chain uses TRBV6-5 and TRBJ1-2; TRBD1 is a possible D gene (6 bases). In germline, CDR1 is MNHEY, CDR2 SVGAGI. The V gene lost 11 bases and the J gene lost 8 bases, with 21 bases spanning the gap. The CDR3 has 13 residues. CDR3 sequence (DNA): TGTGCCTTTCGTCGGGCAGTCGGGGGCGGCTACACCTTC. Protein product: CAFRRAVGGGYTF.

This chain connects TRBV11-1 to TRBJ2-7; D gene uncertain. The CDR3 is 14 amino acids. Per the germline V gene, CDR1 is SGHAT and CDR2 is FQDESV (reference sequence). Trimming shortened V by 2 bases and J by 4 bases, and 12 bases separated the two germline ends. The CDR3 sequence: CASSLSVLGYEQYF. The CDR3 bases are TGTGCCAGCAGCTTATCCGTTCTCGGATACGAGCAGTACTTC.

J is TRBJ1-5 and V is TRBV4-3, with D possibly matching TRBD1 (6 bases). V was pared by 2 bases and J by 5 bases, with 13 bases between. This CDR3 has 15 residues. In germline, CDR1 is LGHNA, CDR2 YSLEER. CDR3 in amino acids: CASSQSSQGYQPQHF. CDR3 in DNA: TGCGCCAGCAGCCAAAGTTCACAGGGTTATCAGCCCCAGCATTTT.

The chain recombines TRBV5-6 with TRBJ1-1; 9 positions match TRBD1. The CDR3 loop spans 14 amino acids. Germline assignment: CDR1 SGHDT and CDR2 YYEEEE. V gave up 0 bases and J gave up 3 bases; unmatched junction bases: 0. CDR3 sequence (DNA): TGTGCCAGCAGCTTGGGGACAGGGGACACTGAAGCTTTCTTT. It is translated as CASSLGTGDTEAFF.

The chain has TRBV5-1 and TRBJ2-7; D is tentatively TRBD1 or TRBD2 (6 bases each). Germline V CDR1 and CDR2: SGHRS, YFSETQ. The CDR3 consists of 14 residues. Trimming removed 7 bases at V and 6 bases at J, with 20 bases between. In DNA, the CDR3 is TGCGCCAGCCGACTAGGGACACTTTCTGGCGAGCAGTACTTC. This encodes CASRLGTLSGEQYF.

This rearrangement joins TRBV3-1 (or the pseudogene TRBV3-2) to TRBJ2-3; possibly TRBD2 for D (5 bases). Trimming shortened V by 1 base and J by 6 bases, and 17 bases separated the two germline ends. Germline V gives CDR1 LGHDT, CDR2 YNNKEL (reference sequence). The length of the CDR3 is 16 residues. The CDR3 is CASSQVVAPPGDTQYF. As DNA, the CDR3 is TGTGCCAGCAGCCAAGTGGTGGCCCCTCCGGGGGATACGCAGTATTTT.

The chain employs TRBV18 and TRBJ1-2; 8 bases are a match to TRBD1. The germline gives CDR1 KGHSH, CDR2 LQKENI. CDR3 size: 15 residues. The junction had 5 bases not matched to a gene; V was cut back by 3 bases and J by 2 bases. CDR3 region: CASSPKGTGNYGYTF. The CDR3 DNA is TGTGCCAGCTCACCCAAGGGGACAGGCAACTATGGCTACACCTTC.

The chain combines TRBV6-5 with TRBJ2-7; D gene unclear. CDR1 MNHEY and CDR2 SVGAGI come from the germline V gene. The ends were cut back, 6 bases at V and 2 bases at J, with 14 bases in the middle. This CDR3 is built from 14 residues. The CDR3 loop reads CASSGPTGPYEQYF. As DNA, the CDR3 is TGTGCCAGCAGCGGACCTACCGGTCCCTACGAGCAGTACTTC.